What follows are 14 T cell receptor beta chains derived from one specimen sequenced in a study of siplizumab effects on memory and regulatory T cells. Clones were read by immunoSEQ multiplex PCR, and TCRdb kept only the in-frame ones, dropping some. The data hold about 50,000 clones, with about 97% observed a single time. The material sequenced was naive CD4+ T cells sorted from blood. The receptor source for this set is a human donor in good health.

The CDR3 sequence: CASSAETGRVYEQYF. The CDR3 DNA sequence: TGTGCCAGCAGCGCAGAGACAGGGCGGGTGTACGAGCAGTACTTC. This rearrangement joins TRBV9 to TRBJ2-7; 7 bases align to TRBD1. Germline V lookup: CDR1 SGDLS, CDR2 YYNGEE. The ends lost 3 bases at V and 4 bases at J; junction bases unmatched: 10. The CDR3 loop spans 15 amino acids.

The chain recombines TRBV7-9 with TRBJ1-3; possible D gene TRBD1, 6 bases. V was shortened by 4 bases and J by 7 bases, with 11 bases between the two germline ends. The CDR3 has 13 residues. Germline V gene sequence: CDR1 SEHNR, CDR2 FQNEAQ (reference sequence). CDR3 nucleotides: TGTGCCAGCAGCTATCGGACAGAGAACACCATATATTTT. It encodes CASSYRTENTIYF.

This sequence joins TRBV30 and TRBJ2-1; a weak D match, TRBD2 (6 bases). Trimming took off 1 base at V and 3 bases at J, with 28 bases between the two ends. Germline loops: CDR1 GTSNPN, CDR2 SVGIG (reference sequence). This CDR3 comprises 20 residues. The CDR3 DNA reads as TGTGCCTGGAGTGCCAGCCGCGGTGCATTGGGTAGCGGATTCTACAATGAGCAGTTCTTC. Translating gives CAWSASRGALGSGFYNEQFF. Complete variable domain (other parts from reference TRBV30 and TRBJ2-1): SQTIHQWPATLVQPVGSPLSLECTVEGTSNPNLYWYRQAAGRGLQLLFYSVGIGQISSEVPQNLSASRPQDRQFILSSKKLLLSDSGFYLCAWSASRGALGSGFYNEQFFGPGTRLTVL.

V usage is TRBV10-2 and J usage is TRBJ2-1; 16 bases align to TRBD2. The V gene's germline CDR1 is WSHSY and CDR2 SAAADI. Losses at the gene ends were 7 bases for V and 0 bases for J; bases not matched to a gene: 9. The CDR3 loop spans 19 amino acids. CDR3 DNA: TGCGCCAGCACCCTGGCGGGACTAGCGGGAGGGAGCTCCTACAATGAGCAGTTCTTC. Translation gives CASTLAGLAGGSSYNEQFF.

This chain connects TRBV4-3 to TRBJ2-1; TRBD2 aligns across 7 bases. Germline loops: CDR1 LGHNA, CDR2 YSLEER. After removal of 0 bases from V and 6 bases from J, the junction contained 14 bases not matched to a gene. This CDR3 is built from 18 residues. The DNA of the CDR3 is TGCGCCAGCAGCCAAGATCCCGCTAGCGGCCAACGTACCAATGAGCAGTTCTTC. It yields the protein CASSQDPASGQRTNEQFF.

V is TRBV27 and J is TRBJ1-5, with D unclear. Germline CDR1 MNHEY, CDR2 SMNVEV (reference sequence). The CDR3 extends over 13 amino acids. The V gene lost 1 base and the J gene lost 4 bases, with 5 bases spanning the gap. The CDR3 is CASSLLGNQPQHF. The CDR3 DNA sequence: TGTGCCAGCAGTTTATTAGGGAATCAGCCCCAGCATTTT.

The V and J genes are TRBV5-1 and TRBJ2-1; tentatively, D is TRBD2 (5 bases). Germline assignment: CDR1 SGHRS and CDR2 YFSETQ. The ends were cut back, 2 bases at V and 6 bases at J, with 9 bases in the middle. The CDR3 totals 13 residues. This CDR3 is CASSFGGLNEQFF. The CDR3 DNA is TGCGCCAGCAGCTTCGGCGGGCTCAATGAGCAGTTCTTC.

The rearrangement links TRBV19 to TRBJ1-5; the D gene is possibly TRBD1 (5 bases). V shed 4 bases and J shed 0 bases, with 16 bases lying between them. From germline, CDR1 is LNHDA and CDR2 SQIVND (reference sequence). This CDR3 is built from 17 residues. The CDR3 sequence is CASSRDRGIYSNQPQHF. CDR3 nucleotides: TGTGCCAGTAGTAGGGACCGGGGAATTTATAGCAATCAGCCCCAGCATTTT.

The CDR3 region is CASSTKTGRSSGNTIYF. The CDR3 bases are TGTGCCAGTAGTACTAAAACGGGGAGAAGCTCTGGAAACACCATATATTTT. The chain employs TRBV19 and TRBJ1-3, with D unresolved. This CDR3 spans 17 amino acids. V lost 4 bases and J 0 bases, leaving 16 bases between the germline ends. Germline V gene sequence: CDR1 LNHDA, CDR2 SQIVND (reference sequence).

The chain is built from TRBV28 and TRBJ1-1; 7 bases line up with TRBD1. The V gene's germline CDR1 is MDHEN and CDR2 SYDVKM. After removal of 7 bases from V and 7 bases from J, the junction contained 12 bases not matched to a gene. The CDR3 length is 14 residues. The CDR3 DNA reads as TGTGCCAGCACCACGACCGGGACAGAAGGTGAAGCTTTCTTT. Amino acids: CASTTTGTEGEAFF.

This chain's CDR3 is CASSVPGQVTGELFF. The CDR3 bases are TGCGCCAGCAGCGTTCCGGGACAGGTAACCGGGGAGCTGTTTTTT. The chain carries TRBV5-1 and TRBJ2-2; 8 bases are a match to TRBD1. The CDR3 consists of 15 residues. V lost 4 bases and J lost 5; bases outside the gene matches: 7. CDR1 is SGHRS, CDR2 YFSETQ, per germline.

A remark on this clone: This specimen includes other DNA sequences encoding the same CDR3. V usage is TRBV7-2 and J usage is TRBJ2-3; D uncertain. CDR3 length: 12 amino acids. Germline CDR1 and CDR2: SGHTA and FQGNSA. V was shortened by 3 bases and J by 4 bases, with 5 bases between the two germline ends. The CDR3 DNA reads TGTGCCAGCAGCTTCCGGGCAGATACGCAGTATTTT. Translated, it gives CASSFRADTQYF.

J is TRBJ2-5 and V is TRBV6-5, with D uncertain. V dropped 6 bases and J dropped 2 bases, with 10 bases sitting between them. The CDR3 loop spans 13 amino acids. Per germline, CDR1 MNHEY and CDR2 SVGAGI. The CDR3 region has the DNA TGTGCCAGCAGCAAGACTTGGCAAGAGACCCAGTACTTC. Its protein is CASSKTWQETQYF.

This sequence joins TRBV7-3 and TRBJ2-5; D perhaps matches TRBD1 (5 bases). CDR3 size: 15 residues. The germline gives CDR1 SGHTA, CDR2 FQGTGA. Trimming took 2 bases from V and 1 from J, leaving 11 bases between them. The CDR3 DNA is TGTGCCAGCAGCTTACGGTCAGGGCGCCAAGAGACCCAGTACTTC. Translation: CASSLRSGRQETQYF.